This is a list of T cell receptor beta chains from one sample in a study of blood T cell repertoires in COVID-19. Using immunoSEQ multiplex PCR, the repertoire was profiled, and TCRdb retains in-frame clones only, with some absent. This table has about 160,000 clones, 70% to 90% appearing once. Sequencing was performed on peripheral blood. The source of these receptors is a man between 45 and 60 years old with active or convalescent COVID-19. Each CDR3 is given with its conserved first and last residue. D genes are given only for firm matches. Where a row states a size, it is once, few, many or the class of an expanded clone; other rows omit it.

- | TRBJ1-1 | TRBV5-1 | - | 13 | CASSQGFGTEAFF | TGCGCCAGCAGTCAGGGATTTGGCACTGAAGCTTTCTTT
- | TRBJ2-3 | TRBV4-2 | - | 16 | CASSPGGQRNTDTQYF | TGTGCCAGCAGCCCCGGCGGACAGAGAAACACAGATACGCAGTATTTT
- | TRBJ2-1 | TRBV5-5 | - | 15 | CASSSQFGAYNEQFF | TGTGCCAGCAGCTCTCAGTTTGGAGCTTACAATGAGCAGTTCTTC
- | TRBJ1-2 | TRBV7-2 | - | 14 | CASSLNKGVYGYTF | TGTGCCAGCAGCTTAAACAAGGGAGTCTATGGCTACACCTTC
TRBD2 | TRBJ2-7 | TRBV3-1/TRBV3-2 | - | 15 | CASSQVREAPHEQYF | TGTGCCAGCAGCCAAGTGCGGGAGGCCCCCCACGAGCAGTACTTC
- | TRBJ2-1 | TRBV6-5 | - | 15 | CASSYGLASYNEQFF | TGTGCCAGCAGTTACGGGTTAGCGAGCTACAATGAGCAGTTCTTC
- | TRBJ2-6 | TRBV11-1 | few | 15 | CASSPGSDRANVLTF | TGTGCCAGCAGCCCCGGATCGGACAGGGCCAACGTCCTGACTTTC
TRBD1 | TRBJ1-1 | TRBV5-6 | - | 13 | CASPGQGAPEAFF | TGTGCCAGCCCGGGACAGGGGGCCCCTGAAGCTTTCTTT
TRBD2 | TRBJ2-5 | TRBV2 | - | 14 | CASSEREGWETQYF | TGTGCCAGCAGTGAGCGGGAGGGGTGGGAGACCCAGTACTTC
- | TRBJ2-2 | TRBV11-2 | - | 14 | CASSPDSHTGELFF | TGTGCCAGCAGCCCGGACAGCCACACCGGGGAGCTGTTTTTT
- | TRBJ2-5 | TRBV5-1 | - | 14 | CASSLLGGAETQYF | TGCGCCAGCAGCTTGCTGGGGGGGGCAGAGACCCAGTACTTC
- | TRBJ2-1 | TRBV2 | - | 14 | CASTLGQGTHEQFF | TGTGCCAGCACCTTAGGGCAGGGAACGCATGAGCAGTTCTTC
- | TRBJ2-7 | TRBV5-4 | - | 12 | CASSVQGYEQYF | TGTGCCAGCAGCGTACAGGGATACGAGCAGTACTTC
TRBD1 | TRBJ1-1 | TRBV7-7 | once | 15 | CASSSGTALNTEAFF | TGTGCTAGCAGCTCCGGGACAGCGTTGAACACTGAAGCTTTCTTT
TRBD2 | TRBJ2-3 | TRBV24-1 | once | 17 | CATSDASGGGGTDTQYF | TGTGCCACCAGTGATGCTAGCGGGGGGGGTGGCACAGATACGCAGTATTTT
- | TRBJ1-5 | TRBV28 | - | 12 | CASKPPYQPQHF | TGTGCCAGCAAGCCCCCTTATCAGCCCCAGCATTTT
TRBD1 | TRBJ1-1 | TRBV6-5 | - | 14 | CASKRGLEDTEAFF | TGTGCCAGCAAGAGGGGGCTGGAGGACACTGAAGCTTTCTTT
- | TRBJ1-1 | TRBV9 | - | 16 | CASSAAAGALNTEAFF | TGTGCCAGCAGCGCCGCGGCTGGGGCTTTGAACACTGAAGCTTTCTTT
TRBD2 | TRBJ2-7 | TRBV18 | - | 15 | CASSPGLAGGHEQYF | TGTGCCAGCTCACCAGGACTAGCGGGGGGGCACGAGCAGTACTTC
- | TRBJ1-6 | TRBV5-4 | - | 15 | CASSSTTGTNSPLHF | TGTGCCAGCAGCTCCACTACAGGGACGAATTCACCCCTCCACTTT
TRBD2 | TRBJ2-3 | TRBV9 | - | 16 | CASSVSGRTSTDTQYF | TGTGCCAGCAGCGTAAGCGGGAGGACTAGCACAGATACGCAGTATTTT
- | TRBJ1-2 | TRBV10-3 | - | 13 | CAISVDTNYGYTF | TGTGCCATCAGTGTTGACACGAACTATGGCTACACCTTC
TRBD1 | TRBJ2-7 | TRBV11-2 | - | 15 | CASSDRGKTSYEQYF | TGTGCCAGCAGCGACAGGGGAAAGACCTCCTACGAGCAGTACTTC
- | TRBJ2-2 | TRBV9 | once | 13 | CASSASGTGELFF | TGTGCCAGCAGCGCCAGCGGCACCGGGGAGCTGTTTTTT